The entry below describes one T cell receptor beta chain. This clone has only one observation. This clone's antigen is unknown. No base quality information exists; no much larger clone differs at one position. This record comes from a study of blood T cell repertoires in COVID-19 (dated by TCRdb to the early 2020s). Regarding the study in general: Samples covering the acute and convalescent phases of COVID-19 were provided by collaborators in the United States, Italy and Spain. The prospective study material was composed of cDNA or gDNA derived from T cells, B-cell-depleted T cells, or PBMCs. Deeply sampled blood TCRbeta repertoires from subjects exposed to, actively infected with, or recovered from COVID-19 were included in the dataset. The repertoires were released in a freely available public database intended as a resource for research on the immune response to SARS-CoV-2. Samples came from the ongoing ImmuneRACE study (first 160 participants) plus 1,254 subjects from 6 global collaborators. A de-identified subject ID, COVID-19 status, age in years and sex were almost always included in the sample metadata. Where available, HLA class I and class II types were obtained from metadata supplied by the sample provider rather than from assay-based typing. Results the study describes overall, beyond this receptor: The quantity of clinical and demographic metadata differed by source and by participant and was supplied without curation.

Collaborating institutions collected whole blood in K2EDTA tubes following their own protocols. For TCRbeta analysis, collaborators shipped samples as frozen whole blood, isolated PBMCs, or DNA extracted from either of those sample types. Looking up the germline V gene yields CDR1 MNHEY and CDR2 SVGAGI. Measured from the cysteine to the phenylalanine, the CDR3 is 14 residues long. Only CDR3 DNA is held: 42 bases, read in frame from base 1. V is clipped by 0 bases and J by 12 bases, and the sequence between their germline boundaries is 17 bases long. TCRbeta CDR3 regions were amplified from genomic DNA using the immunoSEQ Assay, a bias-controlled multiplex PCR. In the original analysis: The number of nucleated cells in each sample was estimated from the amplification of reference gene primers within the assay. To quantify the absolute abundance of each unique TCRbeta CDR3 rearrangement, sequence reads were collapsed and filtered. For each sample, productive Simpson clonality was calculated as the square root of Simpson's diversity index over productive rearrangements. TCRdb holds this immuneACCESS table with in-frame rearrangements only. Some clones are missing; in checked studies, unresolved V genes explain under half, and the rest has no known cause. V and J calls and clone size are those listed in that table; D and trimming were worked out from the DNA. The sample profile shows about 120,000 clones; approximately 88% of them were found once. Jointly, the top ten make up under 13% of the sample.

The rearrangement joined TRBV6-5 to TRBJ1-1, with the D gene not confidently named. This receptor was identified in a man aged 50 to 59 with acute or convalescent COVID-19. Sequencing was performed on peripheral blood. The nucleotide sequence is TGTGCCAGCAGTTACTCGAGAGGAGGGTCGGAAACTTTCTTT. Its translation reads: CASSYSRGGSETFF.